The clone carrying this T cell receptor beta chain came up a few times. These data come from a study of PD-1 blockade in mismatch repair-deficient tumors. The CDR3 runs to 14 residues. With 3 bases removed from V and 0 bases from J, the gap between germline ends came to 8 bases. Germline V lookup: CDR1 LNHDA, CDR2 SQIVND (reference sequence). Generated by immunoSEQ multiplex PCR, the TCRdb table keeps only in-frame clones and is missing some. The sample records about 68,000 clones, more than 75% being singletons. The V call is TRBV19, the J call TRBJ1-2; no definite D call. Sequencing used peripheral blood, obtained 2 weeks after starting pembrolizumab. The TCR sequence derives from an adult with mismatch repair-deficient cancer. CDR3 coding DNA: TGTGCCAGTAGTATTTACGGAACTAACTATGGCTACACCTTC. It codes for CASSIYGTNYGYTF.